Presented here are 9 T cell receptor beta chains from one specimen sequenced in a study of T-cell reconstitution after alpha-beta-depleted transplantation in children. For TCRbeta, the library was prepared with unique molecular identifiers. TCRdb re-called the PCR reads with MiXCR, one entry per CDR3 protein. Altogether about 420,000 distinct CDR3 sequences are present, roughly 16% being singletons, with the ten largest covering approximately 28%. The material sequenced was PBMCs, mostly from graft donor cells, taken 360 days after TCRalphabeta/CD19-depleted stem cell transplant. Receptors were obtained from a boy younger than two who had a stem cell transplant for Wiskott-Aldrich syndrome, so the T cells may come from the graft donor.

V is TRBV12-3 or TRBV12-4 and J is TRBJ2-5, with a possible D match to TRBD1 (8 bases). This CDR3 has 11 residues. CDR3 loop: CATGGGETQYF. The CDR3 nucleotides are TGTGCTACAGGGGGGGGGGAGACCCAGTACTTC.

The chain has TRBV20-1 and TRBJ2-1, with 10 bases matching TRBD2. Trimming cost V 4 bases and J 9 bases; bases outside gene matches: 9. CDR3 size: 14 residues. CDR1 is DFQATT, CDR2 SNEGSKA, per germline (reference sequence). The DNA for the CDR3 is TGCAGTGCTAACCCAGCGGGAGGGCCGGGTGAGCAGTTCTTC. Protein: CSANPAGGPGEQFF.

In this sample, this clonotype turned up a few times. V is TRBV7-2 and J is TRBJ2-5; a weak D match, TRBD1 (6 bases). Germline CDR1 SGHTA, CDR2 FQGNSA. With 0 bases removed from V and 7 bases from J, the gap between germline ends came to 12 bases. CDR3 size: 14 residues. The CDR3: CASSLAPVRGTQYF. DNA of the CDR3: TGTGCCAGCAGCTTAGCCCCCGTCAGGGGGACCCAGTACTTC.

This chain connects TRBV11-2 to TRBJ2-6; 9 bases map to TRBD1. The junction had 11 bases not matched to a gene; V was cut back by 5 bases and J by 0 bases. Germline loops: CDR1 SGHAT, CDR2 FQNNGV. The CDR3 contains 19 residues. The CDR3 DNA reads as TGTGCCAGCAGCCCTATTTGGGACAGGGCTCGCTCTGGGGCCAACGTCCTGACTTTC. It encodes CASSPIWDRARSGANVLTF.

The rearrangement joins TRBV12-5 to TRBJ2-7, with 7 bases that match TRBD1. The CDR3 runs to 15 residues. The germline CDR1 and CDR2 sequences are LGHNT and FRNRAP. Germline trimming cut 1 base from V and 2 bases from J; bases unmatched to any gene: 5. CDR3 region: CASGLDKDRPYEQYF. CDR3 nucleotide sequence: TGTGCTAGTGGTTTGGACAAGGACAGGCCCTACGAGCAGTACTTC.

This chain connects TRBV11-2 to TRBJ2-3; no firm D call. CDR1 is SGHAT, CDR2 FQNNGV, per germline. V was pared by 3 bases and J by 1 base, with 8 bases between. The CDR3 covers 14 residues. The CDR3 sequence: CASSFPRGTDTQYF. CDR3 DNA sequence: TGTGCCAGCAGCTTCCCTCGCGGCACAGATACGCAGTATTTT.

The J gene is TRBJ1-4, the V gene TRBV5-1, with a tentative D call TRBD1 (5 bases). This CDR3 is 13 amino acids long. CDR1 SGHRS and CDR2 YFSETQ come from the germline V gene. V was trimmed by 4 bases and J by 8 bases, leaving 12 bases between them. The chain's CDR3 is CASSRAGREKLFF. As DNA, the CDR3 is TGCGCCAGCAGCCGGGCAGGGCGGGAAAAACTGTTTTTT.

The sample holds a few counts of this clonotype. This chain joins TRBV24-1 and TRBJ2-7; D is uncertain. Germline-derived CDR1 and CDR2 are KGHDR and SFDVKD. CDR3 length equals 16 residues. V lost 4 bases and J lost 4, with 19 bases in between. In DNA, the CDR3 is TGTGCCACCAGTGACATCCGACCACATCCAAGGTACGAGCAGTACTTC. Its translation is CATSDIRPHPRYEQYF.

This clonotype showed up many times. This chain links TRBV20-1 with TRBJ2-1, with 7 positions matching TRBD1. Germline CDR1 is DFQATT and CDR2 is SNEGSKA (reference sequence). The CDR3 loop spans 14 amino acids. V was clipped by 5 bases and J by 5 bases; unmatched bases: 9. As DNA, the CDR3 is TGCAGTGCTGGACAGGTCTCCAGCCACAATGAGCAGTTCTTC. Its translation is CSAGQVSSHNEQFF.